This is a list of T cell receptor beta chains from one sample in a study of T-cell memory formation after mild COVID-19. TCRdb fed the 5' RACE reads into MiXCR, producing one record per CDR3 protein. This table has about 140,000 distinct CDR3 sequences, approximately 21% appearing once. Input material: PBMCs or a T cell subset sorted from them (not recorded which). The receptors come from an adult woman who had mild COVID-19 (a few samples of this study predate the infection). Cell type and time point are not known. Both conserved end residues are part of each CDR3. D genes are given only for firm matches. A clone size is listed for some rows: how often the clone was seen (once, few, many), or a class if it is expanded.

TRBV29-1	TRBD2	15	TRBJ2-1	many	TGCAGCGCTACTAGCGGGAGGCCGATGTACAATGAGCAGTTCTTC	CSATSGRPMYNEQFF
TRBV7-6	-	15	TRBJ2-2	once	TGTGCCAGCAGCTCGCGGACAGCGAACACCGGGGAGCTGTTTTTT	CASSSRTANTGELFF
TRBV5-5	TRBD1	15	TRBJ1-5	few	TGTGCCAGCAGCTGGGGGACAGGGGGCAATCAGCCCCAGCATTTT	CASSWGTGGNQPQHF
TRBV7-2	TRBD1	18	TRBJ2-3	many	TGTGCCAGCAGCCCTAACCGGTTAGGACAGGGGCAGTCTGATACGCAGTATTTT	CASSPNRLGQGQSDTQYF
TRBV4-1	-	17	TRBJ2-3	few	TGCGCCAGCAGCCCACTACTGGGTCACGCCCCCCCGGGTACGCAGTATTTT	CASSPLLGHAPPGTQYF
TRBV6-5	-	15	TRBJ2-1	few	TGTGCCAGCAGTAGGGCGGGCGGGGTCTACAATGAGCAGTTCTTC	CASSRAGGVYNEQFF
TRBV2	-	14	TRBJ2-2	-	TGTGCCCGCGGCAGGGTCGGGAACACCGGGGAGCTGTTTTTT	CARGRVGNTGELFF
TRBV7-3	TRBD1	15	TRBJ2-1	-	TGTGCCAGCAGCCCGACAGGGCCGATGGACCATGAGCAGTTCTTC	CASSPTGPMDHEQFF
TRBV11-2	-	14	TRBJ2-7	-	TGTGCCAGCAGCGACAGGAATCCCCCCTACGAGCAGTACTTC	CASSDRNPPYEQYF
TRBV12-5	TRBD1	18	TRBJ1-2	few	TGTGCTAGTGGTTTGGTACCGGGGACAGCTTCTTCAGGGTCTGGCTACACCTTC	CASGLVPGTASSGSGYTF
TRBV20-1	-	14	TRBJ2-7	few	TGCAGTGCTAGCCCCCTGGACAGAGTCTACGAGCAGTACTTC	CSASPLDRVYEQYF
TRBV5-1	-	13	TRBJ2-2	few	TGCGCCAGCAGCGAAGCGAACACCGGGGAGCTGTTTTTT	CASSEANTGELFF
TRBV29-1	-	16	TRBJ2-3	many	TGCAGCGTTGAAGGCAATCCGGGGAGCGACACAGATACGCAGTATTTT	CSVEGNPGSDTDTQYF
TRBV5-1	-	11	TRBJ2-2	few	TGCGCCAGCAGGTTTGCCGGGGAGCTGTTTTTT	CASRFAGELFF
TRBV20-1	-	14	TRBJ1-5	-	TGCAGTGCTAATGGGGGACTTAGCAATCAGCCCCAGCATTTT	CSANGGLSNQPQHF
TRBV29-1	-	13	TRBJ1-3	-	TGCAGCGTTACATTTTTCTCTGGAAACACCATATATTTT	CSVTFFSGNTIYF
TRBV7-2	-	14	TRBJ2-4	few	TGTGCCAGCAGCGGGGGATCAGGTGGGACCGTTCAGTACTTC	CASSGGSGGTVQYF
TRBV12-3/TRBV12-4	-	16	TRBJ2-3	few	TGTGCCAGCAGTTTCCCTAGGGGGGCATTCACAGATACGCAGTATTTT	CASSFPRGAFTDTQYF